This T cell receptor (beta chain) was recovered during a study of PD-1 blockade in classical Hodgkin lymphoma. Regarding the study as a whole: By C4D1, diversity of CD4+ TCRs had risen significantly, whereas that of CD8+ TCRs had not. A reduction in baseline TCR diversity was reportedly seen in newly diagnosed patients relative to healthy donors.

Repertoires were generated with immunoSEQ multiplex PCR, while TCRdb's copy carries only in-frame clones and drops some. The sample lists tens of thousands of clones; roughly 69% were seen once. Indicated time point: cycle 4 day 1 (C4D1), after 6 weeks of nivolumab. Autologous stem cell transplantation was followed by relapse in every patient, and brentuximab vedotin exposure varied. In its sample, this clone was seen once. Its specificity is not known. The germline CDR1 and CDR2 sequences are SGHDT and YYEEEE. The CDR3 runs to 15 residues. Trimming at V came to 4 bases and at J to 5 bases, leaving 9 bases not matched to a gene.

Here the sequenced sample was peripheral blood mononuclear cells (PBMCs), taken before the fourth cycle of nivolumab. This chain joins TRBV5-6 and TRBJ1-2; 9 bases map to TRBD1. This clonotype was sampled from a human donor with classical Hodgkin lymphoma. The CDR3 spells CASSNSGTGPYGYTF. The CDR3 DNA reads as TGTGCCAGCAGCAACTCCGGGACAGGGCCTTATGGCTACACCTTC. Complete variable domain (other parts from reference TRBV5-6 and TRBJ1-2): DAGVTQSPTHLIKTRGQQVTLRCSPKSGHDTVSWYQQALGQGPQFIFQYYEEEERQRGNFPDRFSGHQFPNYSSELNVNALLLGDSALYLCASSNSGTGPYGYTFGSGTRLTVV.